Below, one T cell receptor beta chain is given with its context. The antigen is unknown. The junction does not match germline at one end; this may be a read error. The same CDR3 is also encoded by other DNA sequences in this sample. The table came from immunoSEQ multiplex PCR; TCRdb's copy has only in-frame clones and leaves some out. The sample records approximately 33,000 clones, around 88% being singletons. This CDR3 is built from 14 residues. The germline gives CDR1 MDHEN, CDR2 SYDVKM. The data belong to a study of T cells in localized non-small cell lung cancer. Study results and limitations: The tumor had only one region sequenced, so heterogeneity remains possible.

Sample: peripheral blood, taken before any cancer treatment. The chain carries TRBV28 and TRBJ2-4; 9 bases line up with TRBD2. The sequence derives from a woman between 35 and 70 years old with stage I lung adenocarcinoma. CDR3 loop: CASSLSGGKNIQYF. The CDR3 DNA reads TGTGCCAGCAGTCTTAGCGGGGGCAAAAACATTCAATACTTC.